The 25 T cell receptor beta chains below were found in one sample sequenced in a study of beta chain features in type 1 diabetes. The investigators reverse transcribed all of the isolated RNA, so they sequenced expressed TCRB transcripts. Assay used: immunoSEQ multiplex PCR; TCRdb lists only in-frame clones, some missing. The table lists about 330,000 clones, about 11% of them singletons. Sequencing was performed on naive CD4+ T cells from blood. The source of these receptors is a woman younger than 45 in good health.

This rearrangement joins TRBV15 to TRBJ2-4; D is possibly TRBD1 (6 bases). Per the germline V gene, CDR1 is LNHNV and CDR2 is YYDKDF (reference sequence). CDR3 length: 14 amino acids. Trimming left V 3 bases short and J 14 bases short, with 20 bases between. The CDR3 DNA is TGTGCCACCAGCAGGGGTCTAGATAGGACAGAGGAGTACTTC. This gives the protein CATSRGLDRTEEYF.

This clone showed up just a few times. This chain uses TRBV30 with TRBJ2-7, with 12 nucleotides matching TRBD2. V trimming: 3 bases; J trimming: 4 bases; junction bases outside the gene matches: 10. The CDR3 is made up of 16 amino acids. Germline assignment: CDR1 GTSNPN and CDR2 SVGIG (reference sequence). CDR3 nucleotides: TGTGCCTGGAGACGGGGGCTCGGACTAGCGGGGTACGAGCAGTACTTC. It is translated as CAWRRGLGLAGYEQYF.

This clone has only a few counts. CDR3 nucleotides: TGTGCCAGCACCTCGGGGGGGAGGGGGAACACTGAAGCTTTCTTT. Encoded protein: CASTSGGRGNTEAFF. The chain uses TRBV27 and TRBJ1-1; tentatively, D is TRBD1 (5 bases). Looked up from germline, CDR1 is MNHEY and CDR2 is SMNVEV (reference sequence). This CDR3 comprises 15 residues. The V end lost 7 bases, the J end lost 1 base, and 16 bases lay between the germline ends.

This clone was picked up a small number of times. Here the CDR3 reads CACHGGDRGFNEQFF. The CDR3 nucleotides read TGTGCCTGTCACGGGGGAGACAGGGGGTTCAATGAGCAGTTCTTC. The J gene is TRBJ2-1, the V gene TRBV30; TRBD1 matches at 9 bases. This CDR3 is 15 amino acids long. J was trimmed by 6 bases and V by 6 bases; bases with no gene match: 12. Looked up from germline, CDR1 is GTSNPN and CDR2 is SVGIG (reference sequence).

This clone was counted a few times. The chain couples TRBV5-1 to TRBJ2-1; TRBD2 matches at 8 bases. V was pared by 2 bases and J by 8 bases, with 9 bases of the junction left unmatched. This CDR3 comprises 15 residues. CDR1 is SGHRS, CDR2 YFSETQ, per germline. The chain's CDR3 is CASSLGTRGVDEQFF. The CDR3 nucleotides read TGCGCCAGCAGCTTAGGGACTAGGGGGGTGGATGAGCAGTTCTTC.

This chain links TRBV28 with TRBJ1-1; TRBD1 agrees at 7 bases. The CDR3 loop spans 18 amino acids. Per germline, CDR1 MDHEN and CDR2 SYDVKM. V dropped 6 bases and J dropped 0; count of bases not matched to a gene: 16. The CDR3 nucleotides read TGTGCCAGCAGCCCTAACAGGGGAGGAACAGTTTTGAACACTGAAGCTTTCTTT. Encoded protein: CASSPNRGGTVLNTEAFF. Together with reference TRBV28 and TRBJ1-1, the CDR3 gives the full variable domain: DVKVTQSSRYLVKRTGEKVFLECVQDMDHENMFWYRQDPGLGLRLIYFSYDVKMKEKGDIPEGYSVSREKKERFSLILESASTNQTSMYLCASSPNRGGTVLNTEAFFGQGTRLTVV.

This clone was seen more than once but under ten times. This sequence joins TRBV7-3 and TRBJ1-1; no definite D call. Germline CDR1 and CDR2: SGHTA and FQGTGA. V was shortened by 6 bases and J by 7 bases, with 15 bases between the two germline ends. The CDR3 totals 13 residues. The CDR3 loop reads CASSNGVTNEAFF. CDR3 sequence (DNA): TGTGCCAGCAGTAACGGGGTGACAAATGAAGCTTTCTTT. Full variable domain (remainder filled in from reference TRBV7-3 and TRBJ1-1): GAGVSQTPSNKVTEKGKYVELRCDPISGHTALYWYRQSLGQGPEFLIYFQGTGAADDSGLPNDRFFAVRPEGSVSTLKIQRTERGDSAVYLCASSNGVTNEAFFGQGTRLTVV.

The chain couples TRBV13 to TRBJ2-5; D unclear. There are 15 residues in the CDR3. Trimming cost V 2 bases and J 0 bases, with 10 bases left between them. The germline V gene has CDR1 PRHDT and CDR2 FYEKMQ (reference sequence). CDR3 in amino acids: CASSLIASYQETQYF. The CDR3 DNA sequence: TGTGCCAGCAGCTTAATAGCTTCGTACCAAGAGACCCAGTACTTC.

This clone was detected a few times. The rearrangement uses TRBV27 and TRBJ1-5; 11 bases fit TRBD1. The V gene end was trimmed by 7 bases and the J gene end by 5 bases; junction bases not matched to a gene: 10. The CDR3 has 16 amino acids. Germline V gives CDR1 MNHEY, CDR2 SMNVEV (reference sequence). The CDR3 DNA is TGTGCCAGCAAAGCGTCGGGGGACAGGGGGGATCAGCCCCAGCATTTT. It translates to CASKASGDRGDQPQHF.

This rearrangement joins TRBV9 to TRBJ2-7; D gene unclear. The CDR3 has 14 residues. V was pared by 0 bases and J by 2 bases, with 9 bases between. Looked up from germline, CDR1 is SGDLS and CDR2 is YYNGEE. CDR3 nucleotide sequence: TGTGCCAGCAGCGTAGCCTCTAAGCCCTACGAGCAGTACTTC. Translating it yields CASSVASKPYEQYF.

This rearrangement joins TRBV5-1 to TRBJ2-3; D is ambiguous. Germline CDR1 and CDR2: SGHRS and YFSETQ. V lost 0 bases, J lost 6 bases, and 14 bases lay in between. The CDR3 has 15 amino acids. CDR3 sequence (DNA): TGCGCCAGCAGCTTGGCCTCGGGTGATGGGGATACGCAGTATTTT. Protein: CASSLASGDGDTQYF. Using reference TRBV5-1 and TRBJ2-3 for the parts outside the CDR3, the full variable domain is KAGVTQTPRYLIKTRGQQVTLSCSPISGHRSVSWYQQTPGQGLQFLFEYFSETQRNKGNFPGRFSGRQFSNSRSEMNVSTLELGDSALYLCASSLASGDGDTQYFGPGTRLTVL.

This clone was recorded a few times. The chain uses TRBV19 and TRBJ2-5; 7 bases align to TRBD1. The CDR3 is 14 residues long. CDR1 and CDR2 from the germline V gene are LNHDA and SQIVND (reference sequence). With 3 bases clipped from V and 2 bases from J, the junction kept 3 bases outside the gene matches. The CDR3 coding sequence is TGTGCCAGTAGTATCGACAGGGAGCAAGAGACCCAGTACTTC. Amino acid sequence: CASSIDREQETQYF.

The chain uses TRBV4-2 and TRBJ2-6; 9 bases align to TRBD1. Germline V CDR1 and CDR2: LGHNA, YNFKEQ. V shed 0 bases and J 0 bases; nucleotides not matched to a gene: 12. The CDR3 has 21 residues. In nucleotides, the CDR3 is TGTGCCAGCAGCCAAGAGGCACCTTTCCGGGACAGGGTCTCTGGGGCCAACGTCCTGACTTTC. Translation: CASSQEAPFRDRVSGANVLTF.

The genes are TRBV19 and TRBJ2-7; no firm D call. V dropped 3 bases and J dropped 3 bases, with 9 bases sitting between them. The CDR3 is 13 residues long. The germline V gene encodes CDR1 LNHDA and CDR2 SQIVND (reference sequence). CDR3 coding DNA: TGTGCCAGTAGTATTTCGCAGGACTACGAGCAGTACTTC. Its translation: CASSISQDYEQYF.

This clone was detected only a few times. The rearrangement uses TRBV18 and TRBJ2-3, with D tentatively TRBD2 (5 bases). Germline CDR1 reads KGHSH; CDR2 reads LQKENI. The CDR3 totals 14 residues. The germline V and J ends were trimmed by 3 bases and 3 bases, with 10 bases remaining between them. The CDR3 DNA reads TGTGCCAGCTCACCGGTCCGGGAAACAGATACGCAGTATTTT. Translation gives CASSPVRETDTQYF.

This clone occurred a few times. The chain employs TRBV14 and TRBJ2-1, with 7 bases matching TRBD1. The CDR3 loop spans 17 amino acids. V trimming: 0 bases; J trimming: 10 bases; junction bases outside the gene matches: 15. Germline V gene lookup returns CDR1 SGHDN and CDR2 FVKESK. CDR3 region: CASSQEGTGALETEQFF. Here the CDR3 DNA reads TGTGCCAGCAGCCAAGAGGGTACAGGGGCTTTGGAGACGGAGCAGTTCTTC.

This clone came up a few times. The chain recombines TRBV5-8 with TRBJ1-1; 9 bases fit TRBD1. The CDR3 sequence is 16 residues long. CDR1 and CDR2 from the germline V gene are SGHTS and YDEGEE. V shed 0 bases, J shed 4 bases, and the junction held 7 bases outside the gene matches. The CDR3 DNA follows: TGTGCCAGCAGCTTGGTGGGACAGGGAAGGGCCACTGAAGCTTTCTTT. Its translation is CASSLVGQGRATEAFF.

This clone showed up many times. The chain is built from TRBV4-3 and TRBJ1-4, with D hard to call. Germline values: CDR1 LGHNA, CDR2 YSLEER. The CDR3 is 13 residues long. Trimming stripped 0 bases from V and 17 bases from J, with 16 bases between. CDR3 in DNA: TGCGCCAGCAGCCAAGAAAATTCTACGCCTTACTTTTTT. It codes for CASSQENSTPYFF.

The CDR3 spells CSVEKGAKNIQYF. The CDR3 region has the DNA TGCAGCGTTGAAAAGGGGGCTAAAAACATTCAGTACTTC. The chain uses TRBV29-1 and TRBJ2-4; TRBD1 matches at 7 bases. J gave up 4 bases and V 2 bases, and 2 bases lay outside the gene matches. The CDR3 totals 13 residues. In germline, CDR1 is SQVTM, CDR2 ANQGSEA.

The chain recombines TRBV5-1 with TRBJ2-1, with 13 bases lining up with TRBD2. The J segment lost 8 bases and the V segment lost 5 bases, leaving 10 bases of the junction unmatched. Germline V gene sequence: CDR1 SGHRS, CDR2 YFSETQ. This CDR3 spans 16 amino acids. DNA of the CDR3: TGCGCCAGCAGTCCCGGGACTAGCGGGATAGCCCATGAGCAGTTCTTC. Residues: CASSPGTSGIAHEQFF.

This rearrangement joins TRBV7-9 to TRBJ2-5, with no clear D. V was shortened by 2 bases and J by 4 bases, with 5 bases between the two germline ends. Looked up from germline, CDR1 is SEHNR and CDR2 is FQNEAQ (reference sequence). The CDR3 is 12 residues long. The CDR3 here is CASSLNIETQYF. As DNA, the CDR3 is TGTGCCAGCAGCTTAAACATAGAGACCCAGTACTTC. Filled out from reference TRBV7-9 and TRBJ2-5, the complete variable domain reads DTGVSQNPRHKITKRGQNVTFRCDPISEHNRLYWYRQTLGQGPEFLTYFQNEAQLEKSRLLSDRFSAERPKGSFSTLEIQRTEQGDSAMYLCASSLNIETQYFGPGTRLLVL.

This clone has only a few counts. The chain combines TRBV5-6 with TRBJ2-3, with 11 bases fitting TRBD2. The CDR3 length is 15 residues. J was trimmed by 6 bases and V by 0 bases; bases with no gene match: 3. Looked up from germline, CDR1 is SGHDT and CDR2 is YYEEEE. The CDR3 DNA is TGTGCCAGCAGCTTGGTCTCTAGCGGGAGGGATACGCAGTATTTT. This codes for CASSLVSSGRDTQYF.

This chain links TRBV28 with TRBJ2-1; possible D gene TRBD2, 6 bases. Germline V gives CDR1 MDHEN, CDR2 SYDVKM. This CDR3 region has 15 residues. The ends were cut back, 3 bases at V and 5 bases at J, with 14 bases in the middle. DNA of the CDR3: TGTGCCAGCAGTTTGGAGGTAGCGGTACACAATGAGCAGTTCTTC. Protein: CASSLEVAVHNEQFF.

The sample holds a few counts of this clone. This sequence joins TRBV7-2 and TRBJ2-3; possibly TRBD2 for D (6 bases). Trimming removed 3 bases from V and 6 bases from J, with 13 bases in between. The CDR3 sequence is 14 residues long. The germline gives CDR1 SGHTA, CDR2 FQGNSA. Written as DNA, the CDR3 is TGTGCCAGCAGCTTGGGGACTGGCGCGGATACGCAGTATTTT. It yields the protein CASSLGTGADTQYF.

The sample holds a few counts of this clone. CDR3 nucleotides: TGTGCCTGGAGACTAGCGGGAGGAGAGACCCAGTACTTC. It encodes CAWRLAGGETQYF. The J gene is TRBJ2-5, the V gene TRBV30; 12 nucleotides line up with TRBD2. Germline values: CDR1 GTSNPN, CDR2 SVGIG (reference sequence). V lost 3 bases to trimming and J lost 4 bases; unmatched junction nucleotides: 0. The CDR3 totals 13 residues.